This TCR beta chain was captured by sequencing in a study of identical twins. As regards this clonotype: What it binds is not known.

Study conclusions and caveats: Cord blood beta clonotypes present at high abundance carried fewer insertions; no such pattern appeared in memory repertoires.

TCRdb ran MiXCR on the 5' RACE reads and lists one entry per CDR3 protein. The table shows around 960,000 distinct CDR3 sequences, with approximately 13% occurring only once. The sample was also linked to a second study, of yellow fever vaccine responses in identical twins.

The sequencing sample was made of PBMCs. The receptor comes from a woman between 18 and 29 years old in good health.

DNA for the CDR3: TGTGCCAGCAGTTCTGCCCCGGGACCCTCCGGATCGTACTTC. It codes for CASSSAPGPSGSYF. V is TRBV12-3 or TRBV12-4 and J is TRBJ2-7, with D perhaps being TRBD1 or TRBD2 (5 bases each). CDR3 length equals 14 residues. V was clipped by 4 bases and J by 12 bases, with 22 bases between them.